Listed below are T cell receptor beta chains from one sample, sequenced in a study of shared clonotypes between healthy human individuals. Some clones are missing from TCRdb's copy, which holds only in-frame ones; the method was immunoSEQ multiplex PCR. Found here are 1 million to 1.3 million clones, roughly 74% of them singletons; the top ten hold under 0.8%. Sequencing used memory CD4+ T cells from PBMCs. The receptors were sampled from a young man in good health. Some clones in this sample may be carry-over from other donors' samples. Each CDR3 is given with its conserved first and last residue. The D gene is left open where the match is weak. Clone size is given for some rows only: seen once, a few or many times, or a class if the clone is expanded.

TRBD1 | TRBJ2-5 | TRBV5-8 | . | TGTGCCAGCAGCCGTGGAACCGGGACAGGGGTAGAGACCCAGTACTTC | CASSRGTGTGVETQYF
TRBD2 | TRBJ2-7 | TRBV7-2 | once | TGTGCCAGCAGCTTAGGAACTAGCGGGTACTACGAGCAGTACTTC | CASSLGTSGYYEQYF
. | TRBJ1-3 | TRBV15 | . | TGTGCCACCAGCAGCACCCCCTCTGGAAACACCATATATTTT | CATSSTPSGNTIYF
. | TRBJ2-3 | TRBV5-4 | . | TGTGCCAGCAGCTTGGCCGGGGGCCGATCGGCAGATACGCAGTATTTT | CASSLAGGRSADTQYF
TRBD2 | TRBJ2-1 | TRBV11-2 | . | TGTGCCAGCAGCCAAATTAGGGGATCGGGAGGTATCGGTGAGCAGTTCTTC | CASSQIRGSGGIGEQFF
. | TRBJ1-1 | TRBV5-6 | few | TGTGCCAGCAGCTTTGCCCCAGATGCTGAAGCTTTCTTT | CASSFAPDAEAFF
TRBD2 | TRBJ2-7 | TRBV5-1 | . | TGCGCCAGCAGCTTCAGGGAGGGAGAAAGTCGGCAGTACTTC | CASSFREGESRQYF
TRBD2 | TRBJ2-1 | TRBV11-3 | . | TGTGCCAGCAGCTTATCCGGCGGGAGGGCCCTCCATGAGCAGTTCTTC | CASSLSGGRALHEQFF
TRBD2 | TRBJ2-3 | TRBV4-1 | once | TGCGCCAGCAGCCAAGATTGGGCTAGCGGGAGGAGCACAGATACGCAGTATTTT | CASSQDWASGRSTDTQYF
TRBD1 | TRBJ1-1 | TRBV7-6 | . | TGTGCCAGCAGCTTATACCAGGGGGTGTTCCGTAGGACTGAAGCTTTCTTT | CASSLYQGVFRRTEAFF
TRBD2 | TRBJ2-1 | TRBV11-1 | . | TGTGCCAGCAGCCAAAGCGGAGGGAGGGCCTGCTTCTTC | CASSQSGGRACFF
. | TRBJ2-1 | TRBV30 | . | TGTGCCTGGGGGAATTACAATGAGCAGTTCTTC | CAWGNYNEQFF
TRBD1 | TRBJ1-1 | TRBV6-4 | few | TGTGCCAGCAGTGACACAGGGGGGAACACTGAAGCTTTCTTT | CASSDTGGNTEAFF
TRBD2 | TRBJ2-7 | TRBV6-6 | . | TGTGCCAGCAGTTACGGGGGGGGTAACGAGCAGTACTTC | CASSYGGGNEQYF
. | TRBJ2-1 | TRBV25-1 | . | TGTGCCAGCAGTGAATCTCGGAGGGATGAGCAGTTCTTC | CASSESRRDEQFF
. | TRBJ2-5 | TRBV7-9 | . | TGTGCCAGCAGCTTAGGAGCCGGGGGGACCCAGTACTTC | CASSLGAGGTQYF
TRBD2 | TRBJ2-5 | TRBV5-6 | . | TGTGCCAGCAGCGGGGAGGGTACGGAGACCCAGTACTTC | CASSGEGTETQYF
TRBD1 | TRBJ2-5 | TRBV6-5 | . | TGTGCCAGCAGTTATGGGACAGGGGGCTCAGAGACCCAGTACTTC | CASSYGTGGSETQYF
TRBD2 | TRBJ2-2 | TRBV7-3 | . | TGTGCCAGCAGCTTAGGGACTAGCGGCACCGGGGAGCTGTTTTTT | CASSLGTSGTGELFF
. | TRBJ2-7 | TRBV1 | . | TGCACCAGCAGTCCAATACAAGGGGCCGAGCAGTACTTC | CTSSPIQGAEQYF
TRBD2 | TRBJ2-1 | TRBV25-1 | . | TGTGCCAGCAGTGCGTCGACTAGCGGGAGGAGAGATGAGCAGTTCTTC | CASSASTSGRRDEQFF
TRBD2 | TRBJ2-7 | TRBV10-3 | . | TGTGCCATCAGTGATCTAGCGGGAGCGTCCCCCTACGAGCAGTACTTC | CAISDLAGASPYEQYF
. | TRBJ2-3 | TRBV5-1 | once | TGCGCCAGCAGCCCCCGGGGGTCGCGGGGAAGCACAGATACGCAGTATTTT | CASSPRGSRGSTDTQYF
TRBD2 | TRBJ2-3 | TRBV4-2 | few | TGTGCCAGCAGCCAACAACTACTAGCGGAAGCTACCACAGATACGCAGTATTTT | CASSQQLLAEATTDTQYF
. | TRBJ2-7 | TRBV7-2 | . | TGTGCCAGCAGCCCGTCCAGAGGCGGACGCGAGCAGTACTTC | CASSPSRGGREQYF